This passage covers 7 T cell receptor beta chains from one sample sequenced in a study of cytomegalovirus exposure and HLA in healthy donors. PCR involved 60 Vbeta and 13 Jbeta primers. The table came from immunoSEQ multiplex PCR; TCRdb's copy has only in-frame clones and leaves some out. This repertoire shows around 100,000 clones, about 78% found once; its top ten account for over 3.5%. The sample was PBMCs. The receptors stem from a middle-aged woman in good health and CMV-seropositive.

The chain carries TRBV7-9 and TRBJ2-3, with D tentatively TRBD2 (8 bases). Germline assignment: CDR1 SEHNR and CDR2 FQNEAQ (reference sequence). This CDR3 is built from 14 residues. Trimming pared 5 bases from V and 5 bases from J, leaving 14 bases between. The CDR3 DNA reads TGTGCCAGCAGCGCAGGGGGGACTAGAGATACGCAGTATTTT. Its translation is CASSAGGTRDTQYF.

The chain links TRBV10-3 to TRBJ2-7; the D is unclear. V was trimmed by 2 bases and J by 6 bases, leaving 14 bases between them. Germline-derived CDR1 and CDR2 are ENHRY and SYGVKD. There are 14 residues in the CDR3. CDR3 sequence reads: CAISEPLTRSEQYF. CDR3 DNA sequence: TGTGCCATCAGTGAGCCTTTAACTCGGTCCGAGCAGTACTTC.

The V call is TRBV7-2, the J call TRBJ2-2; 14 positions match TRBD2. V trimming: 1 base; J trimming: 6 bases; junction bases outside the gene matches: 10. The CDR3 runs to 19 residues. The germline V gene has CDR1 SGHTA and CDR2 FQGNSA. CDR3 in DNA: TGTGCCAGCAGCTTAGGTTTCGGACTAGCGGGAGGCCTCCCCGGGGAGCTGTTTTTT. It translates to CASSLGFGLAGGLPGELFF.

CDR3 sequence: CASSSRLAPRETQYF. CDR3 nucleotides: TGTGCCAGCAGCTCCAGACTAGCTCCTCGGGAGACCCAGTACTTC. V is TRBV11-3 and J is TRBJ2-5; 7 bases map to TRBD2. The CDR3 length is 15 residues. V was pared by 4 bases and J by 5 bases, with 10 bases of the junction left unmatched. Germline assignment: CDR1 SGHNT and CDR2 YENEEA.

This clone came up a few times. This specimen includes other DNA sequences encoding the same CDR3. The chain recombines TRBV7-8 with TRBJ1-5, with D possibly being TRBD1 (6 bases). The V gene lost 2 bases and the J gene lost 7 bases, with 15 bases spanning the gap. The CDR3 extends over 15 amino acids. Germline lookup yields CDR1 SGHVS and CDR2 FQNEAQ. The CDR3 nucleotides are TGTGCCAGCAGCTTAACCGGGACACTGGGGCAGCCCCAGCATTTT. It yields the protein CASSLTGTLGQPQHF.

The V and J genes are TRBV2 and TRBJ2-4; maybe TRBD2 (5 bases). The germline V gene has CDR1 SNHLY and CDR2 FYNNEI. Trimming took 7 bases from V and 2 from J, leaving 6 bases between them. The CDR3 is 12 residues long. The DNA for the CDR3 is TGTGCCAGCATCGGGACCAAAAACATTCAGTACTTC. Translated: CASIGTKNIQYF.

This clone was seen only a few times. The chain carries TRBV13 and TRBJ2-7; 9 bases agree with TRBD2. The J segment lost 6 bases and the V segment lost 2 bases, leaving 5 bases of the junction unmatched. The germline V gene has CDR1 PRHDT and CDR2 FYEKMQ (reference sequence). The CDR3 is 14 residues long. The CDR3 reads CASSLRREGLEQYF. CDR3 DNA sequence: TGTGCCAGCAGCTTACGGCGGGAGGGCCTCGAGCAGTACTTC.